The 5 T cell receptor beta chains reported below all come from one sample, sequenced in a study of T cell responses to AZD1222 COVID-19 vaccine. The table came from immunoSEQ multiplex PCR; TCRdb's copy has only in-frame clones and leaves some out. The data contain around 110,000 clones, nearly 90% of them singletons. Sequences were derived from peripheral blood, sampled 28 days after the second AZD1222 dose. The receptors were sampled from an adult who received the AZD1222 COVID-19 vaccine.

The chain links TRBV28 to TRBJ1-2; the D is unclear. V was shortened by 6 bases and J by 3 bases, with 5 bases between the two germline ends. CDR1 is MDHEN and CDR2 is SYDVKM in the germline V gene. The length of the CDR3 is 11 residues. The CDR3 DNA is TGTGCCAGCAGCCGAGACTATGGCTACACCTTC. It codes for CASSRDYGYTF.

The CDR3 region has the DNA TGTGCCAGCAGCTTAACCTCGGACGGAACCGGGGAGCTGTTTTTT. Translated: CASSLTSDGTGELFF. J is TRBJ2-2 and V is TRBV7-6; D call uncertain. The CDR3 has 15 amino acids. Trimming removed 2 bases from V and 5 bases from J, with 12 bases in between. CDR1 and CDR2 from the germline V gene are SGHVS and FNYEAQ.

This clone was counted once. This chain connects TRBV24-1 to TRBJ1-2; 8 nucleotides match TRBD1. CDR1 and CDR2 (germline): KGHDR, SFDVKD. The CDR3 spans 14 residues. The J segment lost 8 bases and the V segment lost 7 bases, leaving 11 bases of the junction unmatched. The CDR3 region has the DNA TGTGCCACCAGCGAGGCGGGCAGGGGGCGAGGCTACACCTTC. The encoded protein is CATSEAGRGRGYTF.

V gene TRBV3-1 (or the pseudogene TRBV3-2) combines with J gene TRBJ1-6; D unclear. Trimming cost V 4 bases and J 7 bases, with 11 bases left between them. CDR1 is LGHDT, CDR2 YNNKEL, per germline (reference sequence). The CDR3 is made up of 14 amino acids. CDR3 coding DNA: TGTGCCAGCAGCCCGAGCGAAGGGAATTCACCCCTCCACTTT. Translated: CASSPSEGNSPLHF.

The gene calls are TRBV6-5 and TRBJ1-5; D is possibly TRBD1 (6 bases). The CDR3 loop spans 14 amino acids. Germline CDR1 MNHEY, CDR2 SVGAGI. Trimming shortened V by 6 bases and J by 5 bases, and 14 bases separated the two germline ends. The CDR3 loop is CASSPDRWDQPQHF. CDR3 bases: TGTGCCAGCAGCCCAGACAGGTGGGATCAGCCCCAGCATTTT.